This TCR beta chain was captured by sequencing in a study of Ad26.COV2.S vaccination and SARS-CoV-2 variants. On the study more broadly: Intramuscular Ad26.COV2.S at 5x10^10 or 1x10^11 viral particles.

Treatment specified: 15 to 20 received Ad26.COV2.S at low or high dose, single or two shots; a few received placebo; per-sample allocation not given. Sampling was performed 63 days after the first vaccine or placebo injection. The assay was immunoSEQ multiplex PCR, and TCRdb's table has in-frame clones only and misses some. This sample carries under 250,000 clones, roughly nine tenths of them seen once, and the ten largest clones take roughly 3%. The CDR3 runs to 13 residues. The V end was cut by 7 bases, the J end by 4 bases, with 11 bases between. The germline V gene encodes CDR1 MNHEY and CDR2 SMNVEV (reference sequence).

The sequences come from peripheral blood, collected in a trial of Ad26.COV2.S vaccine versus placebo. The chain couples TRBV27 to TRBJ2-1; TRBD1 is a possible D gene (6 bases). The TCR originated in a person aged 18 to 65 who received the Ad26.COV2.S COVID-19 vaccine or a placebo. CDR3 protein: CASTGTLYNEQFF. The DNA of the CDR3 is TGTGCCAGCACCGGGACATTATACAATGAGCAGTTCTTC.